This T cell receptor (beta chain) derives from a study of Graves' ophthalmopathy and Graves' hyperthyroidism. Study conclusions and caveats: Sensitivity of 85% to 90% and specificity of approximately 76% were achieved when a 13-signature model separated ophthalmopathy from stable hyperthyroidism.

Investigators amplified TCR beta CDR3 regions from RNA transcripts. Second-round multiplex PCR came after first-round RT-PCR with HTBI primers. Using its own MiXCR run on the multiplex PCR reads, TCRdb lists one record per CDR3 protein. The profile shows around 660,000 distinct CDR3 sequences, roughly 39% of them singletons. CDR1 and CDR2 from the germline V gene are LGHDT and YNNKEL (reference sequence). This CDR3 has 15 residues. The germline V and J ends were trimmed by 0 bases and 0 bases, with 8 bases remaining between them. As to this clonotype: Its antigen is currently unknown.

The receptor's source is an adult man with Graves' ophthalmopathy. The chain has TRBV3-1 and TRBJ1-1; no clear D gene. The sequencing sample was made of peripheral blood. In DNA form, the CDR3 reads TGTGCCAGCAGCCAAGAGACGTACATGAACACTGAAGCTTTCTTT. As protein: CASSQETYMNTEAFF.